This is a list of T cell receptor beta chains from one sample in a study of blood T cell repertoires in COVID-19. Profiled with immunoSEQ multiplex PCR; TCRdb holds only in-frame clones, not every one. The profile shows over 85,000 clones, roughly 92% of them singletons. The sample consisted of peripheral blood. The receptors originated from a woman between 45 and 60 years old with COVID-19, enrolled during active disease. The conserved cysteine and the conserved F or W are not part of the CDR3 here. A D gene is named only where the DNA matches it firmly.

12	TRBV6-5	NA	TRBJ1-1	ARLAGELNTEAF
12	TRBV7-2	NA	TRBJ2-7	ASSLEALSYEQY
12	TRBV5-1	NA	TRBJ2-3	ASSPDSSTDTQY
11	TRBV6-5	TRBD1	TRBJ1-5	ASSRDRGQPQH
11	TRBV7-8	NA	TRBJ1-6	ASSSELNSPLH
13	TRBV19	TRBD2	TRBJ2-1	ASRPAGGPVNEQF
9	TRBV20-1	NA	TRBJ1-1	SARQGKGAF
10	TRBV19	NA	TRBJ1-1	ATPPRVSEAF
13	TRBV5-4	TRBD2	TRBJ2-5	ASSLVRGGRETQY
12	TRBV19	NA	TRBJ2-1	ASSIDPSGREQF
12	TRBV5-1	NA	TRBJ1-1	ASSLATANTEAF
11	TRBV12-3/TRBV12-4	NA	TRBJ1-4	ASRPRTHEKLF
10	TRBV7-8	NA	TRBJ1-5	ASSRLNQPQH
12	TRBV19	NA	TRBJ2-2	ASSIARGTGELF
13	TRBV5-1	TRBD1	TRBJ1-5	ASSSGQGAIQPQH
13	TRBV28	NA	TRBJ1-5	ASSTHLGGNQPQH